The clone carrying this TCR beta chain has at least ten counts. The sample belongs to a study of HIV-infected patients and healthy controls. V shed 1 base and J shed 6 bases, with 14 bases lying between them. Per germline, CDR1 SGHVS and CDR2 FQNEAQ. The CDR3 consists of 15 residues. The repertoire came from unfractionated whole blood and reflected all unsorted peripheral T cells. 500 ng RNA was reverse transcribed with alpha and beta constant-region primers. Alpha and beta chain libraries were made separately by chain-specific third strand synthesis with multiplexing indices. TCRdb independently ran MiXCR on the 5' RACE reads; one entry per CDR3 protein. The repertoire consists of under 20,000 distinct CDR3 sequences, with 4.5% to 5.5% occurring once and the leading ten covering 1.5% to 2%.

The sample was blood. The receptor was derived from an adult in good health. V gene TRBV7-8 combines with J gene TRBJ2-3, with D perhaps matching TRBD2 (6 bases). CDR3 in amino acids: CASSLVGGEADTQYF. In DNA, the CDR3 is TGTGCCAGCAGCTTAGTTGGAGGGGAGGCTGATACGCAGTATTTT. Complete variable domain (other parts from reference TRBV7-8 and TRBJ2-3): GAGVSQSPRYKVAKRGQDVALRCDPISGHVSLFWYQQALGQGPEFLTYFQNEAQLDKSGLPSDRFFAERPEGSVSTLKIQRTQQEDSAVYLCASSLVGGEADTQYFGPGTRLTVL.